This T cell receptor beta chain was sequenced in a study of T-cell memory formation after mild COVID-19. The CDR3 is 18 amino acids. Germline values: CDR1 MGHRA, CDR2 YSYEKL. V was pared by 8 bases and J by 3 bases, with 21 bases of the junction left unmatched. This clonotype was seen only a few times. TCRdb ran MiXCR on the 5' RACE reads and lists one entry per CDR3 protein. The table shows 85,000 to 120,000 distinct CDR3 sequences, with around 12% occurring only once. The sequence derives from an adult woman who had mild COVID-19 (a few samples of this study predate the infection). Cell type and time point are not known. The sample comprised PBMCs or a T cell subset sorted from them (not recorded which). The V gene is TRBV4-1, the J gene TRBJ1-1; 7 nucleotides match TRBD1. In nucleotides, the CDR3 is TGCGCCAGCCACCCCGCAGGGGGTAAAGGGGCAGGGTACACTGAAGCTTTCTTT. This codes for CASHPAGGKGAGYTEAFF.